This T cell receptor beta chain comes out of a study of blood T cell repertoires in COVID-19 (dated by TCRdb to between 2020 and 2021). For the wider study: Collaborator samples came from the United States, Italy and Spain and covered acute and convalescent phases of COVID-19. The repertoires were released in a freely available public database intended as a resource for research on the immune response to SARS-CoV-2. Subjects who had been exposed to COVID-19, were actively infected with it, or had recovered from it provided the deeply sampled blood TCRbeta repertoires that made up the dataset. Where available, HLA class I and class II types were obtained from metadata supplied by the sample provider rather than from assay-based typing. Samples came from the ongoing ImmuneRACE study (first 160 participants) plus 1,254 subjects from 6 global collaborators. The sample metadata nearly always contained a de-identified subject ID, COVID-19 status, age in years and sex. The prospective study material was composed of cDNA or gDNA derived from T cells, B-cell-depleted T cells, or PBMCs. Findings and caveats that apply to the study as a whole: The amount of clinical and demographic metadata varied by source and participant and was provided uncurated.

As regards this clone: It has no known antigen specificity. Base-call qualities are not available, and no considerably larger clone is one nucleotide away.

The CDR3 has 13 amino acids, counting the end cysteine and phenylalanine. Solely the CDR3 DNA is kept, with 39 bases framed from the first base. V has 6 bases trimmed and J has 9 bases trimmed; junction bases matching no gene number 6. The immunoSEQ Assay, a bias-controlled multiplex PCR, was used to amplify TCRbeta CDR3 regions from genomic DNA. The authors' analysis ran thus. The number of nucleated cells in each sample was estimated by amplification of reference gene primers within the assay. Sequence reads were collapsed and filtered to measure the absolute abundance of every unique TCRbeta CDR3 rearrangement. For each sample, productive Simpson clonality was calculated as the square root of Simpson's diversity index across productive rearrangements. The table comes from immuneACCESS by way of TCRdb, which keeps in-frame sequences with V and J called. Part of the clones is missing from these tables; in studies checked, under half for an unresolved V gene and the rest for unknown reasons. For V, J and clone size, that table is used; D and trimming come from the DNA. This sample holds approximately 210,000 clones; approximately 80% were observed only once. The ten largest clones represent under 4.5% of the sample.

Participants in the prospective study were aged about 18 to 95 years, lived in more than 20 United States geographic areas, and enrolled through a virtual design. In the prospective study, cohorts were assigned on the basis of participant-reported clinical history obtained from a screening survey and a study questionnaire. In the prospective study, mobile phlebotomists collected whole blood, serum and a nasopharyngeal or oropharyngeal swab from each participant. Additional blood draws and questionnaires over an approximately two-month period could optionally be provided by prospective study participants. Before DNA extraction, prospective study blood samples were shipped either frozen or at room temperature.

The chain was built from TRBV12-3 or TRBV12-4 and TRBJ2-1; 9 central nucleotides agree with TRBD2. The sequencing input was PBMCs or T cells enriched from blood (not recorded which). The receptor's source is a man aged 30-40 years with acute COVID-19. This receptor carries the CDR3 CASRRGGEGEQFF. The DNA sequence is given as TGTGCCAGCAGGCGCGGGGGGGAAGGTGAGCAGTTCTTC.